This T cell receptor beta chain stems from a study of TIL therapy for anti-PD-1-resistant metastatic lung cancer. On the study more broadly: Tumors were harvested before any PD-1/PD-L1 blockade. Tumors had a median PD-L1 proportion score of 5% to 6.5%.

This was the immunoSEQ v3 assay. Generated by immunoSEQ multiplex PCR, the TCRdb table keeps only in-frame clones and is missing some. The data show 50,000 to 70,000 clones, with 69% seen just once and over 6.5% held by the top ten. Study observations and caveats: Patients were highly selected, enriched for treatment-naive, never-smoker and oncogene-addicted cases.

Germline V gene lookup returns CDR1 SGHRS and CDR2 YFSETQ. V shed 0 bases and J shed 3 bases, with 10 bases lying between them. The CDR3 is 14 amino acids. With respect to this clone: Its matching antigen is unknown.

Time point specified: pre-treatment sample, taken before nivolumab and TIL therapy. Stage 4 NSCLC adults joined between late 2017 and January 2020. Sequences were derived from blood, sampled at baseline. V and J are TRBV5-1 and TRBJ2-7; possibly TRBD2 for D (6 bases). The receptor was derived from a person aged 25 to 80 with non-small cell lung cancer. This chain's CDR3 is CASSLAGTFYEQYF. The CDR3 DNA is TGCGCCAGCAGCTTGGCCGGGACTTTCTACGAGCAGTACTTC.